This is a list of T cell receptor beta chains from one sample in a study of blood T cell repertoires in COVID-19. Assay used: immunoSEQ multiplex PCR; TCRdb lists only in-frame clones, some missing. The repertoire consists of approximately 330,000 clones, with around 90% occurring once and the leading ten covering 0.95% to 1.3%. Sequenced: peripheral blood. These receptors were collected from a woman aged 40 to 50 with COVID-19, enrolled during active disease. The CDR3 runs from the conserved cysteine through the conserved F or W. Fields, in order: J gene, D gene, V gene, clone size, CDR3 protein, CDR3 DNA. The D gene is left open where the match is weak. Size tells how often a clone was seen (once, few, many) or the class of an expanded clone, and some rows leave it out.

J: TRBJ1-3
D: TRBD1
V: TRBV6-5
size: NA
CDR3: CASSGRQGGNTIYF
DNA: TGTGCCAGCAGCGGTCGACAGGGAGGAAACACCATATATTTT

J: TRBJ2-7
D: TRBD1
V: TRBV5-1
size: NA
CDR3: CASTPSGTGSYEQYF
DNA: TGCGCCAGCACGCCCTCCGGGACAGGGTCCTACGAGCAGTACTTC

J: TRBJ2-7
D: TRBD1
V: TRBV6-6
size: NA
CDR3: CASSASPGQGNHEQYF
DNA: TGTGCCAGCAGTGCATCGCCGGGACAGGGTAACCACGAGCAGTACTTC

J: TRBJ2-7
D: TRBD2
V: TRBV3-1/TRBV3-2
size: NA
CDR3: CASSHRGLVEYEQYF
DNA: TGTGCCAGCAGCCATCGTGGACTAGTTGAGTACGAGCAGTACTTC

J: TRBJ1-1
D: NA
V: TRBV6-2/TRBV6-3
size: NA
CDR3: CASSYGGGKAFF
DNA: TGTGCCAGCAGTTACGGGGGCGGAAAAGCTTTCTTT

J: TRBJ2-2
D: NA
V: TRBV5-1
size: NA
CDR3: CASSSVQVTGELFF
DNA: TGCGCCAGCAGCTCAGTCCAAGTCACCGGGGAGCTGTTTTTT

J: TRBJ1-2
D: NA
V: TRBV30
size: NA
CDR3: CASSFGEGNNYGYTF
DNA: TGTGCCTCCAGTTTTGGGGAGGGGAATAACTATGGCTACACCTTC

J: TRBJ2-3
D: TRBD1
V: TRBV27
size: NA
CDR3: CASAGGSTDTQYF
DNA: TGTGCCAGCGCAGGGGGCAGCACAGATACGCAGTATTTT

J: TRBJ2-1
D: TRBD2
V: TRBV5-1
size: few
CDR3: CASSLEPSGRGKNEQFF
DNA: TGCGCCAGCAGCTTGGAGCCTAGCGGGAGGGGAAAAAATGAGCAGTTCTTC

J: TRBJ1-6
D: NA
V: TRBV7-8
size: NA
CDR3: CASSLAGQGSSPLHF
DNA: TGTGCCAGCAGCTTAGCGGGGCAGGGTTCATCACCCCTCCACTTT

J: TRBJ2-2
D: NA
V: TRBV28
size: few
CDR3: CASSSYRNTGELFF
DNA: TGTGCCAGCAGTTCCTACAGAAACACCGGGGAGCTGTTTTTT

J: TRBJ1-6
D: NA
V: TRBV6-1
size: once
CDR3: CASSEGRGGSPLHF
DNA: TGTGCCAGCAGTGAAGGGAGGGGAGGATCACCCCTCCACTTT

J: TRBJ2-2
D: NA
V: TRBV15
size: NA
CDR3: CATSRDHQGTGELFF
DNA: TGTGCCACCAGCAGAGACCACCAGGGTACCGGGGAGCTGTTTTTT